This TCR beta chain was observed in a study of T cell responses to AZD1222 COVID-19 vaccine. The CDR3 consists of 13 residues. V shed 3 bases and J shed 2 bases, with 7 bases lying between them. Looked up from germline, CDR1 is MNHEY and CDR2 is SVGAGI. Generated by immunoSEQ multiplex PCR, the TCRdb table keeps only in-frame clones and is missing some. The top ten hold 6.5% to 9% of the sample, which has 95,000 to 130,000 clones, roughly 87% seen once. This clone was observed once. Its specificity is unknown. Notes on the study in general: Dominant CD4 TCR responses targeted spike regions 160-218 and 743-854. Vaccination with two AZD1222 doses was followed by a rise in Spike-specific TCR breadth and depth. Unmutated variant regions reportedly attract nearly half of all spike-specific TCRs.

This sequence was found in an adult in good health. The chain recombines TRBV6-5 with TRBJ1-2; no clear D. Here the sequenced sample was peripheral blood, taken on day 0 of AZD1222 vaccination. For the CDR3, the DNA is TGTGCCAGCAGTTATTTGCTAAACTATGGCTACACCTTC. Its protein product is CASSYLLNYGYTF.